This entry is about one T cell receptor (beta chain). Its antigen is unknown. Base qualities were left out, and no much larger clone turns up one base away. The source of the sample is a study of T cells after yellow fever vaccination (dated 2019 in TCRdb). About the study as a whole: The SMART-Seq v4 Ultra Low Input RNA kit was used to prepare libraries from fractions with low cell numbers. To track T-cell clones before and after primary and booster YFV17D yellow fever vaccination, bulk TCR alpha and beta repertoires were sequenced longitudinally. Two healthy male donors, one aged 18 to 30 and one aged 30 to 40 years, made up the cohort. Bulk PBMC replicates and cell subsets were isolated from blood drawn at multiple timepoints before and after both primary and secondary immunization. General findings and caveats noted by the study authors: Compared with the primary T-cell response, the secondary T-cell response was weaker but faster, peaking on day 5 rather than day 15. Only a couple of donors were included in the study, so the extent to which the findings can be generalized is limited. A small share of clonotypes was detected in both CD4 and CD8 compartments, with the overlap likely arising from convergent recombination. Because abundant contaminating clonotypes from the bulk population could be contained in FACS-sorted repertoires, computational filtering was required. Most clones expanded after primary vaccination were re-detected after the booster (96% of CD4 and around 88% of CD8), suggesting broad memory maintenance.

TCR cDNA was synthesized by 5'RACE template switching, which introduced a universal primer site and unique molecular identifiers. Priming of cDNA synthesis was performed from both the TCR alpha and TCR beta constant segments. Libraries were amplified in two PCR steps, with sample barcodes and sequencing adapters added in the second step. Libraries were sequenced on Illumina HiSeq 2500 (2x100 bp) or NovaSeq (2x150 bp). In the source study's methods: MIGEC was used to demultiplex reads and collapse the reads into UMI consensus sequences, and MiXCR was used for V(D)J alignment. Vaccine-responding clonotypes were identified with edgeR using replicate PBMC samples, with FDR below 0.01 and a log2 fold change above 5 up to day 15 being required. Each bulk clonotype was labeled CD4 or CD8 based on which sequenced repertoire, CD4 or CD8, contained the clonotype at higher abundance. The raw public reads went through TCRdb reprocessing: fastp at Q25, MiXCR clone calling, in-frame beta chains kept. Rows are combined by CDR3 protein, so each entry shows the most common genes and DNA. The V and J calls and clone size come from TCRdb's table, not from the authors' own analysis. The sample includes a few hundred thousand distinct CDR3 sequences, with 6% to 7.5% observed a single time. The ten most abundant clones make up about 0.85% of the sample.

The sample's treatment or condition label, in plain terms: live attenuated yellow fever vaccine strain. A standard Ficoll-Paque protocol was used to isolate PBMCs from peripheral blood. Dynabeads CD4 and CD8 positive selection kits were used to isolate the CD4 and CD8 T-cell fractions. RNA was extracted with TriZol from bulk PBMCs, CD4 and CD8 fractions, and dextramer-positive and dextramer-negative fractions. V is pared back by 4 bases and J by 5 bases, with 21 bases lying between the germline termini. Via the germline V gene, CDR1 is SGHVS and CDR2 FNYEAQ. Taken from cysteine to phenylalanine, the CDR3 has 16 residues. Only CDR3 DNA is held: 48 bases, read in frame from base 1.

Specimen: CD4+ T cells sorted from PBMCs, collected 15 days after the yellow fever booster vaccination. This sequence originates from a young man who received the YFV17D yellow fever vaccine. The receptor chain draws on TRBV7-6 and TRBJ2-7; matching of 6 bases hints at TRBD2 as the D gene. The CDR3 amino acid sequence is: CASSWGGGKGWNEQYF. The nucleotides read TGTGCCAGCAGCTGGGGCGGAGGGAAAGGGTGGAACGAGCAGTACTTC.